The rows below give T cell receptor beta chains drawn from one sample of a study of T-cell reconstitution after alpha-beta-depleted transplantation in children. TCRdb passed the PCR reads through MiXCR, listing each CDR3 protein once. The data show roughly 500,000 distinct CDR3 sequences, roughly 18% seen once. Specimen: PBMCs from the stem cell graft donor, collected from the stem cell graft. These receptor sequences come from a human donor who donated a stem cell graft to a child with acute lymphoblastic leukemia. The CDR3 runs from the conserved cysteine through the conserved F or W. The D gene is left open where the match is weak. A clone size is listed for some rows: how often the clone was seen (once, few, many), or a class if it is expanded.

j_call d_call v_call clone_size cdr3_aa cdr3_nt
TRBJ2-6 . TRBV5-1 . CASSLGRAPTGANVLTF TGCGCCAGCAGCTTGGGACGGGCCCCCACTGGGGCCAACGTCCTGACTTTC
TRBJ2-1 . TRBV20-1 . CSARDRYEQFF TGCAGTGCTAGAGATCGATACGAGCAGTTCTTC
TRBJ2-7 . TRBV12-3/TRBV12-4 . CASSLGGSGYF TGTGCCAGCAGTTTAGGCGGTTCGGGGTACTTC
TRBJ2-2 . TRBV15 . CATSRDVGAGELFF TGTGCCACCAGCAGAGATGTTGGGGCCGGGGAGCTGTTTTTT
TRBJ2-3 TRBD2 TRBV7-3 few CASSFGLGSDTQYF TGTGCCAGCAGCTTTGGACTAGGTTCAGATACGCAGTATTTT
TRBJ1-1 . TRBV5-1 . CASSLAGSSGGGSEAFF TGCGCCAGCAGCTTGGCCGGAAGCAGTGGGGGAGGTTCTGAAGCTTTCTTT
TRBJ1-2 . TRBV27 . CASSYARALNYGYTF TGTGCCAGCAGTTACGCTCGTGCACTTAACTATGGCTACACCTTC
TRBJ2-2 . TRBV27 few CASSLIALAPNTGELFF TGTGCCAGCAGTTTAATTGCGCTAGCGCCGAACACCGGGGAGCTGTTTTTT
TRBJ2-1 . TRBV19 . CASSIGYGQFF TGTGCCAGTAGTATCGGCTACGGGCAGTTCTTC
TRBJ2-4 . TRBV12-3/TRBV12-4 . CASSPGGYGKNIQYF TGTGCCAGCAGTCCCGGCGGCTATGGCAAAAACATTCAGTACTTC
TRBJ2-7 . TRBV7-9 few CASSFQAGPYEQYF TGTGCCAGCAGCTTCCAAGCGGGCCCGTACGAGCAGTACTTC
TRBJ2-4 . TRBV4-2 . CASSQDVSLQNIQYF TGTGCCAGCAGCCAAGATGTCTCGCTACAAAACATTCAGTACTTC
TRBJ2-7 . TRBV25-1 few CASSCGIFFREQYF TGTGCCAGCAGTTGCGGCATTTTCTTTCGGGAGCAGTACTTC
TRBJ2-1 TRBD2 TRBV5-1 . CASTRMTSDDGEQFF TGCGCCAGCACCAGAATGACTAGCGATGACGGCGAGCAGTTCTTC
TRBJ2-1 . TRBV7-6 . CASSPGTAMGSYNEQFF TGTGCCAGCAGCCCCGGGACTGCTATGGGCTCCTACAATGAGCAGTTCTTC
TRBJ2-7 . TRBV12-3/TRBV12-4 few CASRGRGLRDSEQYF TGTGCCAGCAGGGGTCGCGGGCTCCGTGACTCCGAGCAGTACTTC
TRBJ1-3 . TRBV12-3/TRBV12-4 few CASNSDVGRRNTIYF TGTGCCAGCAACTCGGACGTGGGCAGAAGAAACACCATATATTTT
TRBJ2-3 . TRBV21-1 few CASSARRDHPNSTDTQYF TGTGCCAGCAGCGCCCGTAGGGACCATCCGAATAGCACAGATACGCAGTATTTT
TRBJ2-1 . TRBV5-1 . CASSSGGFVAYNEQFF TGCGCCAGCAGCTCGGGCGGTTTCGTAGCCTACAATGAGCAGTTCTTC
TRBJ2-1 . TRBV5-1 once CASSGLAGARNEQFF TGCGCCAGCAGCGGGCTGGCGGGGGCGCGCAATGAGCAGTTCTTC
TRBJ2-1 . TRBV4-2 few CASSQADQYNEQFF TGTGCCAGCAGCCAGGCGGACCAGTACAATGAGCAGTTCTTC
TRBJ2-5 . TRBV14 few CASSPRGGQYF TGTGCCAGCAGCCCCCGGGGAGGCCAGTACTTC